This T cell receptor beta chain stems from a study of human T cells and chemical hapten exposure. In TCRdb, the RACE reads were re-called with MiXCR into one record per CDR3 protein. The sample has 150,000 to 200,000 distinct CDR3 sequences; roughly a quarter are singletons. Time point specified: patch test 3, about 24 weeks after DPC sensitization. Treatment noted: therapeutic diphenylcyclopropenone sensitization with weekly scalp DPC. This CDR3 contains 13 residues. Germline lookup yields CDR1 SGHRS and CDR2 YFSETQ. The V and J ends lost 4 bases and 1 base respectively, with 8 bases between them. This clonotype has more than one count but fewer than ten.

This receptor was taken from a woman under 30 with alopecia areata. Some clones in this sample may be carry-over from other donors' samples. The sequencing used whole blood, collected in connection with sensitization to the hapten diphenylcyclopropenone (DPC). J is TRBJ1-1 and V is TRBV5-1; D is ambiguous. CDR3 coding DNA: TGCGCCAGCAGCCGGGAAGGGAACACTGAAGCTTTCTTT. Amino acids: CASSREGNTEAFF.